Detailed here is one T cell receptor beta chain. This sample was taken from a study of blood T cell repertoires in COVID-19. Overall study: The United States, Italy and Spain supplied acute and convalescent COVID-19 samples. PBMCs, B-cell-depleted T cells, or T cells were the source of the cDNA or gDNA that made up the material.

Profiling relied on immunoSEQ multiplex PCR, and the TCRdb table lists in-frame clones only, not all of them. The sample carries about 310,000 clones, around 87% recorded once. This CDR3 comprises 16 residues. Germline V gives CDR1 SGHRS, CDR2 YFSETQ. Between the trimmed V and J ends, which lost 9 bases and 0 bases, there was a span of 19 bases. This TCR was sampled from a woman aged 45-59 years who had recovered from COVID-19. The chain joins TRBV5-1 to TRBJ1-3; D remains ambiguous. Sequenced sample: peripheral blood. CDR3 sequence: CANFWDPGSSGNTIYF. CDR3 DNA: TGCGCCAACTTCTGGGATCCCGGGAGCTCTGGAAACACCATATATTTT.